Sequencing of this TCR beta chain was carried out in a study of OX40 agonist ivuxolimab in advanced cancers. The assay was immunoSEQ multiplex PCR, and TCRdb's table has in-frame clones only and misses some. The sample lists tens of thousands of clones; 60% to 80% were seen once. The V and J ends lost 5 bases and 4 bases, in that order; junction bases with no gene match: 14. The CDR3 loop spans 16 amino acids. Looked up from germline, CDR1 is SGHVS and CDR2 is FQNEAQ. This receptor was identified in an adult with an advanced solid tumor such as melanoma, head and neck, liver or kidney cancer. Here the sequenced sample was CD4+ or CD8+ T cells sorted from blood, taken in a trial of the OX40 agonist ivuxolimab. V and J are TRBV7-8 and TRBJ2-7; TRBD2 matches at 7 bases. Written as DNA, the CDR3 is TGTGCCAGCAGCCGAACGGGGGGAGGTTTGGGTTACGAGCAGTACTTC. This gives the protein CASSRTGGGLGYEQYF.